This is a list of T cell receptor beta chains from one sample in a study of shared clonotypes between healthy human individuals. Sequenced by immunoSEQ multiplex PCR; TCRdb stores in-frame clones only, minus some. The sample carries about 1 million clones, under 80% recorded once. The source material was memory CD4+ T cells sorted from blood. Receptors originate from a man younger than 35 in good health. The CDR3 runs from the conserved cysteine through the conserved F or W.

j_gene: TRBJ2-6; v_gene: TRBV18; CDR3aa: CASSPVQSGANALTF
j_gene: TRBJ2-1; v_gene: TRBV4-3; CDR3aa: CASSQDFSGASSYNEQFF
j_gene: TRBJ2-7; v_gene: TRBV27; CDR3aa: CASSSGDRTPYEQYF
j_gene: TRBJ2-7; v_gene: TRBV5-1; CDR3aa: CASSRAGTGVNEQYF
j_gene: TRBJ2-3; v_gene: TRBV2; CDR3aa: CASKGLAGGPDTQYF
j_gene: TRBJ1-2; v_gene: TRBV5-4; CDR3aa: CASSPDGYGYTF
j_gene: NA; v_gene: TRBV5-4; CDR3aa: CASSPTSDAYEQYF
j_gene: TRBJ2-3; v_gene: TRBV2; CDR3aa: CASSEGLAGVDTQYF
j_gene: TRBJ1-1; v_gene: TRBV29-1; CDR3aa: CSVEPLPEAFF
j_gene: TRBJ2-3; v_gene: TRBV7-3; CDR3aa: CASSPRGLAGVGTDTQYF
j_gene: TRBJ1-2; v_gene: TRBV5-8; CDR3aa: CASSGTGGLYNGYTF
j_gene: TRBJ2-3; v_gene: TRBV7-2; CDR3aa: CASSPPYDGTQYF
j_gene: TRBJ2-7; v_gene: TRBV7-9; CDR3aa: CASSLAPREEYF
j_gene: TRBJ1-6; v_gene: TRBV10-3; CDR3aa: CAISGGDSPLHF
j_gene: TRBJ2-7; v_gene: TRBV9; CDR3aa: CASSSGQGKGLSSYEQYF
j_gene: TRBJ2-7; v_gene: TRBV19; CDR3aa: CASSIPGTAAPYF
j_gene: TRBJ1-4; v_gene: TRBV2; CDR3aa: CATGQLQGELFF
j_gene: TRBJ1-2; v_gene: TRBV30; CDR3aa: CAWSFRGVGYGYTF
j_gene: TRBJ2-5; v_gene: TRBV6-5; CDR3aa: CASSGGHETQYF
j_gene: TRBJ1-1; v_gene: TRBV28; CDR3aa: CASSLLNGRAAEAFF
j_gene: TRBJ2-1; v_gene: TRBV4-3; CDR3aa: CASSQRLVERWNEQFF
j_gene: TRBJ1-5; v_gene: TRBV28; CDR3aa: CASSLSPGGQPQHF
j_gene: TRBJ2-1; v_gene: TRBV2; CDR3aa: CASSTGGSFNEQFF
j_gene: TRBJ2-7; v_gene: TRBV6-5; CDR3aa: CASSFAGGQEQYF
j_gene: TRBJ1-1; v_gene: TRBV30; CDR3aa: CASRGEPNTEAFF
j_gene: TRBJ2-2; v_gene: TRBV6-6; CDR3aa: CASSQRLAGITGELFF
j_gene: TRBJ1-3; v_gene: TRBV10-2; CDR3aa: CASSENLPGNTIYF
j_gene: TRBJ2-1; v_gene: TRBV19; CDR3aa: CASSILAGVGNEQFF
j_gene: TRBJ1-1; v_gene: TRBV20-1; CDR3aa: CSPGQGGGAFF
j_gene: TRBJ1-1; v_gene: TRBV4-3; CDR3aa: CASSQDRAGWAEAFF
j_gene: TRBJ1-4; v_gene: TRBV27; CDR3aa: CASSPSVNTNEKLFF
j_gene: TRBJ1-1; v_gene: TRBV7-8; CDR3aa: CASRSTGGLAEAFF
j_gene: TRBJ2-7; v_gene: TRBV5-6; CDR3aa: CASSYNYEQYF
j_gene: TRBJ1-4; v_gene: TRBV11-2; CDR3aa: CASSFSPSNEKLFF
j_gene: TRBJ2-2; v_gene: TRBV6-1; CDR3aa: CASSKDRPNTGELFF
j_gene: TRBJ2-5; v_gene: TRBV5-1; CDR3aa: CASSLRGQGPETQYF
j_gene: TRBJ1-2; v_gene: TRBV10-3; CDR3aa: CAISEARISANYGYTF
j_gene: TRBJ2-3; v_gene: TRBV10-3; CDR3aa: CASGTGTSDTQYF
j_gene: TRBJ1-6; v_gene: TRBV27; CDR3aa: CASSLPPGGSPLHF
j_gene: TRBJ2-2; v_gene: TRBV2; CDR3aa: CASSPRTGPGELFF
j_gene: TRBJ2-5; v_gene: TRBV9; CDR3aa: CASSAMGGETETQYF
j_gene: TRBJ2-7; v_gene: TRBV6-5; CDR3aa: CASSAGSSYEQYF
j_gene: TRBJ2-2; v_gene: TRBV6-5; CDR3aa: CASSPGDLRAGELFF
j_gene: TRBJ2-3; v_gene: TRBV11-3; CDR3aa: CASSSLSGGSWNTQYF
j_gene: TRBJ2-3; v_gene: TRBV5-4; CDR3aa: CASSLEAGGPEGLYTQYF
j_gene: TRBJ1-1; v_gene: TRBV12-1; CDR3aa: CASSFRRVAAEAFF
j_gene: TRBJ1-5; v_gene: TRBV28; CDR3aa: CASRKPPEGQPQHF
j_gene: TRBJ2-7; v_gene: TRBV30; CDR3aa: CAWSRGEQYF
j_gene: TRBJ2-7; v_gene: TRBV7-9; CDR3aa: CASSLGVHYEQYF
j_gene: TRBJ2-5; v_gene: TRBV7-9; CDR3aa: CASSPLAGGSETQYF
j_gene: TRBJ2-7; v_gene: TRBV10-3; CDR3aa: CAISESGGGPYEQYF
j_gene: TRBJ2-2; v_gene: TRBV5-4; CDR3aa: CASSAGQPPRELFF
j_gene: TRBJ2-7; v_gene: TRBV6-6; CDR3aa: CASTVGREQYF
j_gene: TRBJ2-1; v_gene: TRBV15; CDR3aa: CATSRDPGTYNEQFF